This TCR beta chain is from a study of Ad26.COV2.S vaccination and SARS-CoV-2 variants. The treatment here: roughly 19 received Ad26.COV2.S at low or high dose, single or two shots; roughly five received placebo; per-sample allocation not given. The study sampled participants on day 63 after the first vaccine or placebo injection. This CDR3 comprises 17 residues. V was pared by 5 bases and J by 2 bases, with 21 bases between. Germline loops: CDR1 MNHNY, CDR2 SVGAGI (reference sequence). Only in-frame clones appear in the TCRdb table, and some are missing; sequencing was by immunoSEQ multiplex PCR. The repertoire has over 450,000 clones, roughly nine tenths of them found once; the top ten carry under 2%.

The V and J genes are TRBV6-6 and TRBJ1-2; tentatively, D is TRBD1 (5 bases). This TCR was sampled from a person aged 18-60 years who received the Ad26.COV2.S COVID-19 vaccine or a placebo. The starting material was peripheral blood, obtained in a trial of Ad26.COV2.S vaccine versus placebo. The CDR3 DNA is TGTGCCAGCAGTCCTGTAGCCGGACAACCTAAAAACTATGGCTACACCTTC. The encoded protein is CASSPVAGQPKNYGYTF.